These 24 T cell receptor beta chains came from one sample sequenced in a study of blood T cells in healthy people across ages. Next came a second PCR, run for about 6 to 12 cycles, which used a sample-barcoded 5' primer along with a J-beta primer mix. TCRdb reprocessed the 5' RACE reads with MiXCR, giving one entry per CDR3 protein. Of about 1.1 million distinct CDR3 sequences listed, 35% to 40% are singletons. Material: blood. These receptors originate from a man between 18 and 29 years old in good health.

This clonotype was seen a handful of times. The V gene is TRBV20-1, the J gene TRBJ2-3; 11 bases agree with TRBD2. Germline assignment: CDR1 DFQATT and CDR2 SNEGSKA (reference sequence). There are 18 residues in the CDR3. V dropped 5 bases and J dropped 0; count of bases not matched to a gene: 13. In DNA, the CDR3 is TGCAGTGCTGCCACTACTAGCGGGGGAGCTCCTAGCACAGATACGCAGTATTTT. This codes for CSAATTSGGAPSTDTQYF.

The chain is built from TRBV2 and TRBJ1-2, with D perhaps matching TRBD1 (5 bases). Germline V gene sequence: CDR1 SNHLY, CDR2 FYNNEI. V dropped 0 bases and J dropped 5 bases, with 10 bases sitting between them. This CDR3 comprises 14 residues. The CDR3 region is CASSEARGTYGYTF. The DNA of the CDR3 is TGTGCCAGCAGTGAAGCGCGGGGGACTTATGGCTACACCTTC.

Notes on this clonotype: One end of the junction does not line up with germline, which may come from a read error. The V gene is TRBV30, the J gene TRBJ1-5; 7 bases align to TRBD1. The CDR3 runs 13 residues. The V gene's germline CDR1 is GTSNPN and CDR2 SVGIG (reference sequence). The CDR3 protein is CVWRRGQNQPQHF. CDR3 coding DNA: TGTGTCTGGAGAAGGGGACAGAATCAGCCCCAGCATTTT.

The chain carries TRBV7-9 and TRBJ2-1; D gene uncertain. Trimming stripped 3 bases from V and 3 bases from J, with 15 bases between. The CDR3 totals 16 residues. Per the germline V gene, CDR1 is SEHNR and CDR2 is FQNEAQ (reference sequence). Written as DNA, the CDR3 is TGTGCCAGCAGCTTCCGATTAGTGGGTCGCTACAATGAGCAGTTCTTC. Its protein is CASSFRLVGRYNEQFF.

The rearrangement links TRBV4-1 to TRBJ1-2; D not resolved. The germline gives CDR1 MGHRA, CDR2 YSYEKL. CDR3 length: 15 amino acids. V shed 0 bases and J shed 2 bases, with 10 bases lying between them. DNA for the CDR3: TGCGCCAGCAGCCAAGATACCACATCCAACTATGGCTACACCTTC. It codes for CASSQDTTSNYGYTF.

This clonotype came up a few times. V usage is TRBV6-1 and J usage is TRBJ2-7, with D hard to call. V lost 6 bases and J lost 2, with 11 bases in between. The CDR3 loop spans 13 amino acids. Germline V lookup: CDR1 MNHNS, CDR2 SASEGT. The CDR3 coding sequence is TGTGCCAGCAGCCTGACAACCACCTACGAGCAGTACTTC. It yields the protein CASSLTTTYEQYF.

This clonotype was seen many times. The chain links TRBV27 to TRBJ2-1; TRBD2 aligns across 11 bases. The germline V gene encodes CDR1 MNHEY and CDR2 SMNVEV (reference sequence). CDR3 length: 16 residues. The J segment lost 4 bases and the V segment lost 5 bases, leaving 7 bases of the junction unmatched. The CDR3 loop is CASSPLLAGGYNEQFF. The CDR3 DNA follows: TGTGCCAGCAGTCCCCTTCTAGCGGGGGGATACAATGAGCAGTTCTTC.

The table lists this clonotype with a count of one. The chain combines TRBV9 with TRBJ1-3, with D hard to call. Trimming stripped 0 bases from V and 7 bases from J, with 17 bases between. The CDR3 runs to 16 residues. The germline CDR1 and CDR2 sequences are SGDLS and YYNGEE. CDR3: CASSVVGQSNRNTIYF. In DNA form, the CDR3 reads TGTGCCAGCAGCGTAGTCGGCCAAAGTAACCGGAACACCATATATTTT.

CDR3 in amino acids: CASSTGTWNEQYF. Here the CDR3 DNA reads TGTGCCAGCAGCACCGGCACGTGGAACGAGCAGTACTTC. J is TRBJ2-5 and V is TRBV3-1; D gene unclear. The DNA end favors TRBJ2-7, so the J call may be wrong. CDR1 is LGHDT and CDR2 is YNNKEL in the germline V gene (reference sequence). The CDR3 consists of 13 residues.

This clonotype was observed a few times. The chain links TRBV4-2 to TRBJ1-6; D perhaps matches TRBD1 (5 bases). Germline V gene lookup returns CDR1 LGHNA and CDR2 YNFKEQ. The CDR3 consists of 15 residues. Trimming took 0 bases from V and 10 from J, leaving 13 bases between them. DNA of the CDR3: TGTGCCAGCAGCCAAGAAAAGGGGAGGACCTCACCCCTCCACTTT. It is translated as CASSQEKGRTSPLHF.

This clonotype was recorded many times. The CDR3 DNA reads TGCAGCGCAGGAGAGACCCAGTACTTC. Translated: CSAGETQYF. The chain combines TRBV20-1 with TRBJ2-5; D is ambiguous. The V gene's germline CDR1 is DFQATT and CDR2 SNEGSKA (reference sequence). The CDR3 is 9 amino acids.

In its sample, this clonotype was seen a few times. The V gene is TRBV6-6, the J gene TRBJ2-4, with D maybe TRBD2 (5 bases). Germline V gene data show CDR1 as MNHNY and CDR2 as SVGAGI (reference sequence). The V end was cut by 7 bases, the J end by 6 bases, with 13 bases between. The CDR3 has 13 residues. In nucleotides, the CDR3 is TGTGCCAGCACTGGGGAAGGGAGAAACATTCAGTACTTC. Its protein product is CASTGEGRNIQYF.

This clonotype was detected only a few times. The rearrangement links TRBV7-8 to TRBJ1-2; the match to TRBD1 covers 10 bases. The CDR3 has 15 amino acids. From germline, CDR1 is SGHVS and CDR2 FQNEAQ. The J segment lost 2 bases and the V segment lost 4 bases, leaving 4 bases of the junction unmatched. CDR3 sequence (DNA): TGTGCCAGCAGCTCTAGGACAGGGGGAAACTATGGCTACACCTTC. It codes for CASSSRTGGNYGYTF.

This rearrangement joins TRBV2 to TRBJ1-1; 8 bases agree with TRBD1. CDR3 size: 15 residues. Germline V gene lookup returns CDR1 SNHLY and CDR2 FYNNEI. Germline trimming cut 6 bases from V and 1 base from J; bases unmatched to any gene: 7. As DNA, the CDR3 is TGTGCCAGCAGCGCACAGACAGGGGAGAACACTGAAGCTTTCTTT. Translation: CASSAQTGENTEAFF.

This clonotype has a handful of counts. The chain combines TRBV12-3 or TRBV12-4 with TRBJ2-1; TRBD1 is a possible D gene (6 bases). The CDR3 consists of 14 residues. The germline V and J ends were trimmed by 2 bases and 9 bases, with 14 bases remaining between them. For the CDR3, the DNA is TGTGCCAGCAGTTTATTTCAGGGGATGGGTGAGCAGTTCTTC. This gives the protein CASSLFQGMGEQFF.

The J gene is TRBJ1-5, the V gene TRBV6-5; D call uncertain. Trimming removed 6 bases at V and 5 bases at J, with 17 bases between. The CDR3 runs 15 residues. Germline loops: CDR1 MNHEY, CDR2 SVGAGI. The CDR3 DNA sequence: TGTGCCAGCAGCCAGAACACCTATGGGCATCAGCCCCAGCATTTT. It is translated as CASSQNTYGHQPQHF.

This rearrangement joins TRBV30 to TRBJ2-1, with 9 bases aligning to TRBD1. The CDR3 length is 16 residues. V lost 2 bases to trimming and J lost 5 bases; unmatched junction nucleotides: 10. In germline, CDR1 is GTSNPN, CDR2 SVGIG (reference sequence). DNA of the CDR3: TGTGCCTGGAGTCTACTGACAGGGGGTTCCGACAATGAGCAGTTCTTC. Protein: CAWSLLTGGSDNEQFF.

The table lists this clonotype with a few counts. This chain uses TRBV7-2 with TRBJ1-6; D ambiguous. The CDR3 has 16 residues. The germline CDR1 and CDR2 sequences are SGHTA and FQGNSA. V lost 1 base and J 5 bases, leaving 12 bases between the germline ends. The CDR3 DNA reads as TGTGCCAGCAGCTTAGGCCGGACCGCCAATAATTCACCCCTCCACTTT. Translating it yields CASSLGRTANNSPLHF.

V and J are TRBV4-1 and TRBJ2-7; the D is unclear. The CDR3 runs to 16 residues. From germline, CDR1 is MGHRA and CDR2 YSYEKL. V was trimmed by 0 bases and J by 0 bases, leaving 12 bases between them. The CDR3 loop is CASSQDWPASSYEQYF. CDR3 bases: TGCGCCAGCAGCCAAGATTGGCCAGCGAGCTCCTACGAGCAGTACTTC.

This chain connects TRBV6-2 or TRBV6-3 to TRBJ2-1; a weak D match, TRBD1 (6 bases). With 8 bases removed from V and 5 bases from J, the gap between germline ends came to 19 bases. Germline CDR1 reads MNHEY; CDR2 reads SVGEGT. The CDR3 has 15 amino acids. The DNA for the CDR3 is TGTGCCAGCGAAGAAGATGGACAGTGGGACAATGAGCAGTTCTTC. Translated: CASEEDGQWDNEQFF.

V and J are TRBV10-3 and TRBJ1-1; perhaps TRBD1 as D (6 bases). Germline V gene data show CDR1 as ENHRY and CDR2 as SYGVKD. The CDR3 is made up of 13 amino acids. Trimming took 4 bases from V and 6 from J, leaving 12 bases between them. The CDR3 region has the DNA TGTGCCATCAGTGTCCAGGGGTTCGCTGAAGCTTTCTTT. This gives the protein CAISVQGFAEAFF.

This clonotype was detected a few times. This chain connects TRBV6-2 or TRBV6-3 to TRBJ1-4; D may be TRBD1 (5 bases). CDR3 length equals 14 residues. CDR1 and CDR2 from the germline V gene are MNHEY and SVGEGT. V was pared by 2 bases and J by 7 bases, with 11 bases between. The CDR3 spells CASSYGTQFEKLFF. In DNA, the CDR3 is TGTGCCAGCAGTTACGGGACGCAATTTGAAAAACTGTTTTTT.

J is TRBJ2-7 and V is TRBV9, with 8 bases fitting TRBD1. CDR3 length equals 15 residues. V was pared by 3 bases and J by 5 bases, with 10 bases of the junction left unmatched. Germline assignment: CDR1 SGDLS and CDR2 YYNGEE. The CDR3: CASSAPGTGLDEQYF. CDR3 bases: TGTGCCAGCAGCGCGCCTGGGACAGGCCTCGACGAGCAGTACTTC.

This clonotype appeared many times. This rearrangement joins TRBV27 to TRBJ2-3; D uncertain. CDR1 MNHEY and CDR2 SMNVEV come from the germline V gene (reference sequence). V was pared by 7 bases and J by 3 bases, with 14 bases between. This CDR3 has 14 amino acids. This CDR3 reads CASNRAGRTDTQYF. The CDR3 DNA is TGTGCCAGCAATCGGGCAGGCAGGACAGATACGCAGTATTTT.